This T cell receptor (beta chain) was captured by sequencing in a study of early T cells in non-severe SARS-CoV-2 infection. General study results and limits: Matching with VDJdb favored anti-spike CD8 responses (missing private and CD4 specificities).

Molecules of cDNA were individually given unique molecular identifiers that were attached to them. TCRdb analysed the 5' RACE reads with MiXCR anew, one entry per CDR3 protein. Of about 64,000 distinct CDR3 sequences in the sample, around 20% were seen once. To note about this clonotype: What it recognizes is unknown.

The sequence was obtained from an adult who was a healthcare worker with PCR-confirmed SARS-CoV-2 infection or an uninfected control (not recorded which). Specimen: whole blood, collected at baseline.

CDR3 sequence reads: CAISGAQGVNLNTEAFF. In nucleotides, the CDR3 is TGTGCCATCAGTGGGGCACAGGGGGTTAACCTGAACACTGAAGCTTTCTTT. The chain is built from TRBV10-3 and TRBJ1-1; 8 bases match TRBD1. The CDR3 has 17 amino acids. Germline V gives CDR1 ENHRY, CDR2 SYGVKD. The trim removed 4 bases at V and 0 bases at J, leaving 10 bases unmatched.